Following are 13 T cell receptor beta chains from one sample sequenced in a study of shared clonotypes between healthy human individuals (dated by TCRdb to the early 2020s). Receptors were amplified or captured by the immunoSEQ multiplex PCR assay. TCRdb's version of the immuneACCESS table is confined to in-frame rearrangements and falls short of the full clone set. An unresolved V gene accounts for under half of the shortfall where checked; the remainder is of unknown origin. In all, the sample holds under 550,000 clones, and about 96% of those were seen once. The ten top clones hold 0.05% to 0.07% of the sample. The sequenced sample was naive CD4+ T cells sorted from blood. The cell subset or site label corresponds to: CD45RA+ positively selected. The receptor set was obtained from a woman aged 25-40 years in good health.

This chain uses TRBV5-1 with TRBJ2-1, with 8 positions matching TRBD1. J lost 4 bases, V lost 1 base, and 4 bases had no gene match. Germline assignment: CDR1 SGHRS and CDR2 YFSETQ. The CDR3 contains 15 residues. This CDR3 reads CASSLLDRAYNEQFF. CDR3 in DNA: TGCGCCAGCAGCTTGCTGGACAGGGCTTACAATGAGCAGTTCTTC.

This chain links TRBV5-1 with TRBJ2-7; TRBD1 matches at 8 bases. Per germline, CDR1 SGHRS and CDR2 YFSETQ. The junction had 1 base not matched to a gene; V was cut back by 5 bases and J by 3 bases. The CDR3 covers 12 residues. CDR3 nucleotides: TGCGCCAGCAGGACAGGGGACTACGAGCAGTACTTC. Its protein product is CASRTGDYEQYF.

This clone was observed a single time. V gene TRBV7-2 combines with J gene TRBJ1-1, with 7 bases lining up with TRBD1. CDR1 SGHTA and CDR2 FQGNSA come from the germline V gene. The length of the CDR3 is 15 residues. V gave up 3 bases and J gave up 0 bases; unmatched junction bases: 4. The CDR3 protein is CASSFRDRMNTEAFF. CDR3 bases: TGTGCCAGCAGCTTCCGGGACAGAATGAACACTGAAGCTTTCTTT.

Written as DNA, the CDR3 is TGTGCCAGCAGCTTAGGGACAGACAGCTACAATGAGCAGTTCTTC. Amino acids: CASSLGTDSYNEQFF. V gene TRBV7-7 combines with J gene TRBJ2-1; perhaps TRBD1 as D (6 bases). This CDR3 is built from 15 residues. With 1 base removed from V and 3 bases from J, the gap between germline ends came to 10 bases. CDR1 SSHAT and CDR2 FNYEAQ come from the germline V gene (reference sequence).

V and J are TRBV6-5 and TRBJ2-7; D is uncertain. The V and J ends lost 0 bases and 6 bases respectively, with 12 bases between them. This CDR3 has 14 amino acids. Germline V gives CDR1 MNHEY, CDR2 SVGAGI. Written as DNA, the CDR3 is TGTGCCAGCAGTTACTCGACGGAAAGCTCCGAGCAGTACTTC. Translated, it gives CASSYSTESSEQYF.

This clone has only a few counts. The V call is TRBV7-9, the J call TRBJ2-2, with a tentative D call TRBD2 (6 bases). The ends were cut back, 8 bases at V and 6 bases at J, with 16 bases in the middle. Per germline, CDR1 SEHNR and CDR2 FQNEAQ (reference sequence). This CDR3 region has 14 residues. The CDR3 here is CASGGVGFAGELFF. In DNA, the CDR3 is TGTGCCAGCGGAGGGGTGGGCTTCGCCGGGGAGCTGTTTTTT.

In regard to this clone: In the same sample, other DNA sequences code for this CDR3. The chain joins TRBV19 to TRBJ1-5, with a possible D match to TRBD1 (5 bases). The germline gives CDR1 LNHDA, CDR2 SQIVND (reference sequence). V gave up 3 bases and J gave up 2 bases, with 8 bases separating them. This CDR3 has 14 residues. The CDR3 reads CASSIEGGNQPQHF. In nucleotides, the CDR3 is TGTGCCAGTAGTATCGAAGGGGGCAATCAGCCCCAGCATTTT.

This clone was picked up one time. CDR3 loop: CASSLLAGVETQYF. The CDR3 DNA reads as TGTGCCAGCAGCTTATTGGCGGGAGTAGAGACCCAGTACTTC. The rearrangement uses TRBV13 and TRBJ2-5, with 7 nucleotides matching TRBD2. Germline V lookup: CDR1 PRHDT, CDR2 FYEKMQ (reference sequence). V lost 2 bases, J lost 4 bases, and 4 bases stayed unmatched. The CDR3 runs to 14 residues.

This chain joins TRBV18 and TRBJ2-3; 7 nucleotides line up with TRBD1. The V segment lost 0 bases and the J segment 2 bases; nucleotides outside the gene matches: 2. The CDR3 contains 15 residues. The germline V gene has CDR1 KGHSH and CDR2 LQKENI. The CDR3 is CASSPPGQYTDTQYF. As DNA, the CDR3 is TGTGCCAGCTCACCACCGGGACAGTACACAGATACGCAGTATTTT.

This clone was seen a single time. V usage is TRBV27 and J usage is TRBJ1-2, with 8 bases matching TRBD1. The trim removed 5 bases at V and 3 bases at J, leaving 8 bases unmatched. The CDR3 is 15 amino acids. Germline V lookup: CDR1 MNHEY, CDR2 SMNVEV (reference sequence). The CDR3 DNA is TGTGCCAGCAGTAGCTTGACAGGGGTCGACTATGGCTACACCTTC. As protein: CASSSLTGVDYGYTF.

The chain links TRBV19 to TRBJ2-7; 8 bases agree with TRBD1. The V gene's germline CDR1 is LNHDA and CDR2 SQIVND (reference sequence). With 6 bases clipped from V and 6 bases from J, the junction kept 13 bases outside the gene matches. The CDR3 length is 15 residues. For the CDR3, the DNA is TGTGCCAGTAGCCCAGGACAGGGTCAGTACAGCGAGCAGTACTTC. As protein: CASSPGQGQYSEQYF.

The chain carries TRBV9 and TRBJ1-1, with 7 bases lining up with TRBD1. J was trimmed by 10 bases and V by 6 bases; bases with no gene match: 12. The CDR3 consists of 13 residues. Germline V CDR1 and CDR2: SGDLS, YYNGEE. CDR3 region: CASNQGGRGRAFF. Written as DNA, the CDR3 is TGTGCCAGCAACCAGGGGGGGCGAGGGCGAGCTTTCTTT.

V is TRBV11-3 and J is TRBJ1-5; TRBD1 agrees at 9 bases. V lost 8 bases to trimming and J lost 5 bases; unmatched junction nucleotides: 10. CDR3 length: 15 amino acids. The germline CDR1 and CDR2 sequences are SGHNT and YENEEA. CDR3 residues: CASALQGAPYQPQHF. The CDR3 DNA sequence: TGTGCCAGCGCCCTACAGGGGGCGCCTTATCAGCCCCAGCATTTT.